Below, one T cell receptor beta chain is given with its context. This clone's antigen is unknown. One base away there is no much larger clone; base qualities are not given. This sample was taken from a study of OX40 agonist ivuxolimab in advanced cancers. Study-level background: Ivuxolimab, which targeted the costimulatory receptor OX40 (CD134), was an agonistic, fully human IgG2 monoclonal antibody. Intravenous ivuxolimab was administered to patients every 2 weeks at six dose levels: 0.01, 0.1, 0.3, 1.5, 3 and 10 mg/kg. Of the 50 or so patients in dose escalation, some 20 had hepatocellular carcinoma, about 15 had melanoma, 9 had renal cell carcinoma and 9 had head and neck cancer. In the dose-escalation cohort, 82.7% of patients were male, and the mean age was approximately 55 years, with a range of roughly 20 to 80. Patients were allowed to have had prior anti-PD-1, anti-PD-L1 or anti-CTLA-4 therapy, and approximately 40% of the dose-escalation patients had previously received checkpoint inhibitors. Partial responses occurred in three dose-escalation patients: two with cutaneous melanoma and one with hepatocellular carcinoma. The point of sequencing TCRbeta in the periphery was to test whether ivuxolimab changed TCR sequence diversity and drove clonal T-cell expansion. The paper describes the monotherapy dose-escalation part (N of about 47 patients) of the phase I trial of ivuxolimab.

For sequencing of the TCRbeta CDR3 region, genomic DNA was extracted from the sorted cells. The immunoSEQ Assay was used to sequence the TCRbeta CDR3 regions. TCRdb limited this immuneACCESS table to in-frame rearrangements with V and J called. A share of clones is missing; checked studies link under half to unresolved V genes, and the rest is unexplained. This sample lists about 20,000 clones; over 70% were detected once. The ten largest make up around a third of the sample. The V end loses 4 bases and the J end loses 4 bases, and a stretch of 11 bases separates them. From the cysteine up to the phenylalanine, the CDR3 has a length of 14 residues. Left in the record is the CDR3 DNA by itself, 42 bases read in frame from the first base. In the germline V gene, CDR1 corresponds to SNHLY and CDR2 to FYNNEI. The trial excluded patients who had a history of autoimmune disease or were on systemic immunosuppression. Peripheral blood for TCR sequencing was drawn from every dose cohort at baseline, at cycle 4 day 1 and at cycle 7 day 1. Samples came from an open-label, multicenter, first-in-human phase I dose-escalation trial of ivuxolimab. Adults with locally advanced or metastatic head and neck squamous cell, hepatocellular, melanoma or renal cell carcinoma were enrolled in the trial. Before TCR sequencing, CD4+ T cells and CD8+ T cells from peripheral blood were sorted into separate populations.

Beyond this particular receptor, the publication reports: On average, CD8+ T cells showed more expanded clones than CD4+ T cells after ivuxolimab. The antigen specificity of the clonally expanded peripheral T cells was not determined. Partial responders in the 0.1-3.0 mg/kg groups had among the lowest normalized peripheral clonal expansion, especially among CD8+ T cells. Low levels of normalized T-cell clonal expansion were also seen in some patients who did not respond. Clonal expansion of both CD4+ and CD8+ blood T cells was observed from baseline to week 6 at doses 0.1 to 3.0 mg/kg.

Here the sequenced sample was CD4+ or CD8+ T cells sorted from blood, taken in a trial of the OX40 agonist ivuxolimab. Here the chain combines TRBV2 and TRBJ2-1, and perhaps TRBD2 as D gene, on 5 matching bases. The sequence came from an adult with an advanced solid tumor such as melanoma, head and neck, liver or kidney cancer. Here is the DNA: TGTGCCAGCAGTGTAGGCGGGTCATACAATGAGCAGTTCTTC. Its translation is CASSVGGSYNEQFF.